Below are 11 T cell receptor beta chains sequenced from a single sample in a study of T-cell memory formation after mild COVID-19. TCRdb passed the 5' RACE reads through MiXCR, listing each CDR3 protein once. The sample lists approximately 150,000 distinct CDR3 sequences, roughly a fifth occurring once. The specimen was PBMCs or a T cell subset sorted from them (not recorded which). The receptors stem from an adult woman who had mild COVID-19 (a few samples of this study predate the infection). Cell type and time point are not known.

The V call is TRBV9, the J call TRBJ2-7; tentatively, D is TRBD1 (6 bases). Germline CDR1 reads SGDLS; CDR2 reads YYNGEE. V was clipped by 0 bases and J by 2 bases, with 12 bases between them. The CDR3 totals 15 residues. The CDR3 region is CASSVGQASTYEQYF. In DNA, the CDR3 is TGTGCCAGCAGCGTAGGACAGGCTTCGACCTACGAGCAGTACTTC.

The chain has TRBV4-3 and TRBJ2-1; 9 bases are shared with TRBD2. CDR3 size: 17 residues. CDR1 is LGHNA, CDR2 YSLEER, per germline. Trimming took 2 bases from V and 1 from J; bases not matched to a gene: 6. CDR3 amino acids: CASSQWLAGASYNEQFF. CDR3 sequence (DNA): TGCGCCAGCAGCCAATGGTTAGCGGGAGCTTCCTACAATGAGCAGTTCTTC.

Details on this clonotype: The germline gene is not matched at one end of the junction; a read error may be the cause. V gene TRBV12-3 or TRBV12-4 combines with J gene TRBJ2-7; D is perhaps TRBD1 (5 bases). The CDR3 loop spans 14 amino acids. The CDR3 bases are TGTGCCAGCAGTATAGCCAGGGCCTCCTACGAGCAGTACTTC. It is translated as CASSIARASYEQYF.

In its sample, this clonotype was seen a few times. This rearrangement joins TRBV6-5 to TRBJ1-1; 7 nucleotides agree with TRBD1. This CDR3 region has 13 residues. V shed 2 bases and J 11 bases; nucleotides not matched to a gene: 8. Germline CDR1 and CDR2: MNHEY and SVGAGI. CDR3 bases: TGTGCCAGCAGTTACGAAGGTCAGGGGGAGGCTTTCTTT. This sequence encodes CASSYEGQGEAFF.

V gene TRBV12-3 or TRBV12-4 combines with J gene TRBJ2-2; D uncertain. The CDR3 spans 12 residues. V dropped 7 bases and J dropped 6 bases, with 9 bases sitting between them. CDR3 residues: CASTLGPGELFF. As DNA, the CDR3 is TGTGCCAGCACCTTAGGTCCCGGGGAGCTGTTTTTT.

The J gene is TRBJ1-6, the V gene TRBV5-5; TRBD1 might be the D (5 bases). V lost 0 bases to trimming and J lost 6 bases, with 13 bases between them. There are 16 residues in the CDR3. CDR1 and CDR2 from the germline V gene are SGHKS and YYEKEE (reference sequence). CDR3 DNA sequence: TGTGCCAGCAGCTTGGTCGCGGCAGGGCCTAATTCACCCCTCCACTTT. Amino acids: CASSLVAAGPNSPLHF.

This clonotype has a handful of counts. The gene calls are TRBV29-1 and TRBJ2-1; D could derive from TRBD1 or TRBD2 (5 bases each). V lost 4 bases to trimming and J lost 9 bases, with 22 bases between them. CDR3 length equals 15 residues. CDR1 SQVTM and CDR2 ANQGSEA come from the germline V gene. The CDR3 DNA sequence: TGCAGCGTTGTACGGGGCGTGGACCCGGTTGCTGAGCAGTTCTTC. Protein: CSVVRGVDPVAEQFF.

The chain employs TRBV29-1 and TRBJ2-3; D might be TRBD1 or TRBD2, each matching 6 bases. The germline V gene has CDR1 SQVTM and CDR2 ANQGSEA. V dropped 3 bases and J dropped 2 bases, with 9 bases sitting between them. This CDR3 has 13 amino acids. CDR3 in DNA: TGCAGCGTTGATCGGGGGCACACAGATACGCAGTATTTT. Translation: CSVDRGHTDTQYF.

This clonotype has only one observation. CDR3 in DNA: TGTGCCAGCAGCGAGAACAGGGGGGTAGATGGCTACACCTTC. Translation gives CASSENRGVDGYTF. The V and J genes are TRBV7-2 and TRBJ1-2; 8 bases agree with TRBD1. The CDR3 is made up of 14 amino acids. With 5 bases clipped from V and 6 bases from J, the junction kept 8 bases outside the gene matches. Germline assignment: CDR1 SGHTA and CDR2 FQGNSA.

This clonotype was seen only a few times. The genes are TRBV6-5 and TRBJ2-7; D is ambiguous. This CDR3 has 15 residues. The V gene's germline CDR1 is MNHEY and CDR2 SVGAGI. V lost 0 bases and J lost 3, with 12 bases in between. The CDR3 coding sequence is TGTGCCAGCAGTTACTCGGCGGCTAAGGGCTACGAGCAGTACTTC. Translation gives CASSYSAAKGYEQYF.

The chain has TRBV11-2 and TRBJ2-3; either TRBD1 or TRBD2 may supply D (6 bases each). Germline V gene sequence: CDR1 SGHAT, CDR2 FQNNGV. Trimming cost V 2 bases and J 6 bases, with 18 bases left between them. The CDR3 extends over 16 amino acids. Here the CDR3 reads CASSLRGAKPGDTQYF. CDR3 nucleotides: TGTGCCAGCAGCTTAAGGGGGGCTAAGCCCGGGGATACGCAGTATTTT.